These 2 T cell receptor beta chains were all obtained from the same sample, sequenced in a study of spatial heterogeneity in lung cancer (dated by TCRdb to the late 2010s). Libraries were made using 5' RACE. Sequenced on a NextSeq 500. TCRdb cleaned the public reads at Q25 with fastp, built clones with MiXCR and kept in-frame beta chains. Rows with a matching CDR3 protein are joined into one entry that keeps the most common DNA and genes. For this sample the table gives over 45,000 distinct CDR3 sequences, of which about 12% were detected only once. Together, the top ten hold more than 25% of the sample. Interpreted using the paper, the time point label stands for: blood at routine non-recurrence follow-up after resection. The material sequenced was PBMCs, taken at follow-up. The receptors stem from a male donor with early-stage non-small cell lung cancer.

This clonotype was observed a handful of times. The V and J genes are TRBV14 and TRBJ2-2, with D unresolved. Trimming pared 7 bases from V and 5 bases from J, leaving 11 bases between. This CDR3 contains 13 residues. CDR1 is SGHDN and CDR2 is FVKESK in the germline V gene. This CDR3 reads CASTPSPTGELFF. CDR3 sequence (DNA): TGTGCCAGCACCCCCTCTCCGACCGGGGAGCTGTTTTTT.

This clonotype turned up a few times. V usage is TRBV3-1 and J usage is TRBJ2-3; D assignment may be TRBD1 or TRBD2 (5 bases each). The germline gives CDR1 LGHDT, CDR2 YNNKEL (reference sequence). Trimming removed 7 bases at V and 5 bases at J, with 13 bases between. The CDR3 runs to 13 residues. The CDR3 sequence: CASMRMGEDTQYF. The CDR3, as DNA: TGTGCCAGCATGCGCATGGGGGAAGATACGCAGTATTTT.